The clone carrying this T cell receptor beta chain was detected a few times. The record originates from a study of blood T cell repertoires in COVID-19. About the study: PBMCs, B-cell-depleted T cells, or T cells were the source of the cDNA or gDNA that made up the material.

Methods used by the authors: Reference gene primer amplification gave estimated nucleated cell counts. Clones were read by immunoSEQ multiplex PCR, and TCRdb kept only the in-frame ones, dropping some. That table is the source of V, J and clone size, and D and trimming were worked out from the DNA. The sample lists some 130,000 clones; about 85% were seen once. Sample: peripheral blood. This TCR came from a man between 65 and 85 years old with acute or convalescent COVID-19.

The CDR3 reads CASSQGEGRAWGQGNEKLFF. DNA of the CDR3: TGTGCCAGCAGCCAAGGGGAGGGTAGAGCGTGGGGACAGGGGAATGAAAAACTGTTTTTT. This chain uses TRBV4-2 with TRBJ1-4; 10 bases line up with TRBD1. The CDR3 runs to 20 residues. V trimming: 1 base; J trimming: 5 bases; junction bases outside the gene matches: 16. Per the germline V gene, CDR1 is LGHNA and CDR2 is YNFKEQ.